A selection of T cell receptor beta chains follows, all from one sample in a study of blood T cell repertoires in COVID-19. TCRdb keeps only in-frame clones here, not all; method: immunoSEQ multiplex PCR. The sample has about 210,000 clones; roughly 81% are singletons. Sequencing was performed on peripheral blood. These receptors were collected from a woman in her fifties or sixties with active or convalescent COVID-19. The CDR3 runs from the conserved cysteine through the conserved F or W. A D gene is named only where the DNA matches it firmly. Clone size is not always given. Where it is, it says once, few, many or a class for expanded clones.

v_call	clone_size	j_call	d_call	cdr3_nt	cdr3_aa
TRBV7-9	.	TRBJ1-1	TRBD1	TGTGCCAGCAGCTTCGACAGGGGTAGCACTGAAGCTTTCTTT	CASSFDRGSTEAFF
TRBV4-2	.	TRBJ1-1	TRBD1	TGTGCCAGCAGCCAAGATCCGGGACAGCTGAACACTGAAGCTTTCTTT	CASSQDPGQLNTEAFF
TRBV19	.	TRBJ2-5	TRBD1	TGTGCCAGTAGTAGGCGGACAGGGAACGGCGAGACCCAGTACTTC	CASSRRTGNGETQYF
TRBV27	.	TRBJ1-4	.	TGTGCCAGCCAGCGGGCCTTCTCAACTAATGAAAAACTGTTTTTT	CASQRAFSTNEKLFF
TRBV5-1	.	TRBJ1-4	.	TGCGCCAGCAGCCAGGATCCATCAACTCTGGAAAAACTGTTTTTT	CASSQDPSTLEKLFF
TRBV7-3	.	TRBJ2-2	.	TGTGCCAGCAGCGCTGGACAGTTCGGGGAGCTGTTTTTT	CASSAGQFGELFF
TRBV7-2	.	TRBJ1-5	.	TGTGCCAGCAGCTTAGCATATAGCAATCAGCCCCAGCATTTT	CASSLAYSNQPQHF
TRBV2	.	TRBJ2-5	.	TGTGCCAGCAGTGGGACAGTCCAAGAGACCCAGTACTTC	CASSGTVQETQYF
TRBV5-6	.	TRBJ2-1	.	TGTGCCAGCAGCTTTAGAGAGTACTCCAATGAGCAGTTCTTC	CASSFREYSNEQFF
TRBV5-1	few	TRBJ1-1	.	TGCGCCAGCAGCGAAGGACAGCCCGGCGGAGCTTTCTTT	CASSEGQPGGAFF
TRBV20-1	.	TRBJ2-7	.	TGCAGTGCTAGTCTGTCGGGTATGTCCTACGAGCAGTACTTC	CSASLSGMSYEQYF
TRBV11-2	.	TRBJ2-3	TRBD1	TGTGCCAGCAGCTACACCTTTCTCGGGACAGAGCATTTGAGGGATACGCAGTATTTT	CASSYTFLGTEHLRDTQYF
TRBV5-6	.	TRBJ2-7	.	TGTGCCAGCAGCTTGTGGGGCGACGAGCAGTACTTC	CASSLWGDEQYF
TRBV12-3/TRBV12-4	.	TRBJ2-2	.	TGTGCCAGCAAAGGAGTCGGGGAGCTGTTTTTT	CASKGVGELFF
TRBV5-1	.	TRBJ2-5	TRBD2	TGCGCCAGCAACGGGCGGGGGGCATCCGAGACCCAGTACTTC	CASNGRGASETQYF
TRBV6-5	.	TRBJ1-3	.	TGTGCCAGCAGTTACTCGGGGGCCTCTGGAAACACCATATATTTT	CASSYSGASGNTIYF
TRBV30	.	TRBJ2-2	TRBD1	TGTGCCTGGAACGTCCACAGGGGCACCGGGGAGCTGTTTTTT	CAWNVHRGTGELFF
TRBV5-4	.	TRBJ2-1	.	TGTGCCAGCAGCTCGTCGCAGGGCAGGGGGGACAATGAGCAGTTCTTC	CASSSSQGRGDNEQFF
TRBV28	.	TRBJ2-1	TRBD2	TGTGCCAGCAGTTTGGTAGCGGGAGCTAGCAATGAGCAGTTCTTC	CASSLVAGASNEQFF
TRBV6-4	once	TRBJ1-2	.	TGTGCCAGCAGTGAGAGGGAAGGGAACACTGGCTACACCTTC	CASSEREGNTGYTF
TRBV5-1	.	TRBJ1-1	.	TGCGCCAGCAGCTTGGGGGGGCCAGGGACTGAAGCTTTCTTT	CASSLGGPGTEAFF
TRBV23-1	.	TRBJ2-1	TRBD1	TGCGCCAGCAGTCAAAGGGACAGGGGTTCCAATGAGCAGTTCTTC	CASSQRDRGSNEQFF
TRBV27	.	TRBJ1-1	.	TGTGCCAGCAGTCCCCTACAGGGCAGTGCTGAAGCTTTCTTT	CASSPLQGSAEAFF
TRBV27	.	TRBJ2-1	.	TGTGCCAGCAGTTCCCCCGGGAGCCGTCCCTACAATGAGCAGTTCTTC	CASSSPGSRPYNEQFF
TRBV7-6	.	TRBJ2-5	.	TGTGCCAGCAGCTTACCGTCCCAGGGGACCCAGTACTTC	CASSLPSQGTQYF
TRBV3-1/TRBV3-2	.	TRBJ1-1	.	TGTGCCAGCAGCCAAGCAGTGAATGAAGCTTTCTTT	CASSQAVNEAFF
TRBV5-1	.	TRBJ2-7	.	TGCGCCAGCAGCTCGAAGCGGGCCCTCCCCTACGAGCAGTACTTC	CASSSKRALPYEQYF
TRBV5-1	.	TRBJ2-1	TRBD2	TGCGCCAGCAGCTTGGATCCTAGCGGGAGGAAGTGGGGAAATGAGCAGTTCTTC	CASSLDPSGRKWGNEQFF
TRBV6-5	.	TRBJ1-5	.	TGTGCCACGTCACTATCAGGGGGCAATCAGCCCCAGCATTTT	CATSLSGGNQPQHF
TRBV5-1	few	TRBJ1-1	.	TGCGCCAGCAGCTTAGACTTAGGGGCGACGAACACTGAAGCTTTCTTT	CASSLDLGATNTEAFF
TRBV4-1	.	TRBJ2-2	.	TGCGCCAGCAGCCAAGACAGGGCCCTATGGACCGGGGAGCTGTTTTTT	CASSQDRALWTGELFF
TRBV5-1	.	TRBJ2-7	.	TGCGCCAGCAGCAACAGACAGGCCGAGCAGTACTTC	CASSNRQAEQYF
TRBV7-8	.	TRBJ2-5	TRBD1	TGTGCCAGCAGAGTGACAGGGGCGGGGGAGACCCAGTACTTC	CASRVTGAGETQYF
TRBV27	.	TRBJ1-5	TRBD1	TGTGCCAGCAGTGGAGGGACAGGGAGACAGCCCCAGCATTTT	CASSGGTGRQPQHF
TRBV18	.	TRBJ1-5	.	TGTGCCAGCTCACCAGGCCAGGGGACGGGTCAGCCCCAGCATTTT	CASSPGQGTGQPQHF
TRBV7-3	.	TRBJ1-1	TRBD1	TGTGCCAGCAGCGCGTACAGGGGGCCCACTGAAGCTTTCTTT	CASSAYRGPTEAFF
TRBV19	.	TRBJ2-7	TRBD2	TGTGCCAGTAGTATAATAGTTGTGGGTGGCGGGAGTTCCCTCTACGAGCAGTACTTC	CASSIIVVGGGSSLYEQYF
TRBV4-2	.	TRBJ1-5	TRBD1	TGTGCCAGCAGCCAAGATGGGGGGGGGACAGGTCCAGAGCCCCAGCATTTT	CASSQDGGGTGPEPQHF
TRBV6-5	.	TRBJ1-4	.	TGTGCCAGCAGTTACGGACAGTGTAATGAAAAACTGTTTTTT	CASSYGQCNEKLFF
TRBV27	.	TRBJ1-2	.	TGTGCCAGCAGCTACCCAACAGACGACTATGGCTACACCTTC	CASSYPTDDYGYTF
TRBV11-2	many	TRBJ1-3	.	TGTGCCAGCAGCTTGGGGGCGAACTCTGGAAACACCATATATTTT	CASSLGANSGNTIYF
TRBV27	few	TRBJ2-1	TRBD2	TGTGCCAGCAGGCTAGGACTAGCGGATAATGAGCAGTTCTTC	CASRLGLADNEQFF
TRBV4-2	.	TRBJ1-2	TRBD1	TGTGCCAGCAGCCCAGCCGGGACAGGGGACAACTATGGCTACACCTTC	CASSPAGTGDNYGYTF
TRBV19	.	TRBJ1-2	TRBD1	TGTGCCAGTAGTCCCGGGACAGGGGGGTACTATGGCTACACCTTC	CASSPGTGGYYGYTF
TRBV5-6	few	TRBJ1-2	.	TGTGCCAGCAGCTCGCCTTCGGACAGAGCTAACTATGGCTACACCTTC	CASSSPSDRANYGYTF
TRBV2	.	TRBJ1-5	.	TGTGCCAGCAGCCTTGACAGAACCAATCAGCCCCAGCATTTT	CASSLDRTNQPQHF
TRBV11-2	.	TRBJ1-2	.	TGTGCCAGCCTCCGAGACGGGGGGGCGAGCGGCTACACCTTC	CASLRDGGASGYTF
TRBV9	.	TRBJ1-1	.	TGTGCCGGGGGGACGGCCCAAAACTCTGAAGCTTTCTTT	CAGGTAQNSEAFF
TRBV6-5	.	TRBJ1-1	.	TGTGCCAGCAGTTACAGGCAGGCCGGCGAAGCTTTCTTT	CASSYRQAGEAFF
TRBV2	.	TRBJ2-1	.	TGTGCCAGCAGCACCGGTGGAGCGGCTAACAATGAGCAGTTCTTC	CASSTGGAANNEQFF
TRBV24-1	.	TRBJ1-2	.	TGTGCCACCAGTGTCAGGGGAAACTATGGCTACACCTTC	CATSVRGNYGYTF
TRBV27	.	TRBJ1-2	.	TGTGCCAGCAGCCTGGGGGGTAACTATGGCTACACCTTC	CASSLGGNYGYTF
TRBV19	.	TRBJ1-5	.	TGTGCCAGTAGACAGGGTGTGAGCAATCAGCCCCAGCATTTT	CASRQGVSNQPQHF